This TCR beta chain appears in the sequencing data of a study of blood T cell repertoires in COVID-19. Study-wide context: Samples of COVID-19 (acute and convalescent) were obtained from the United States, Italy and Spain. In each case, the material was cDNA or gDNA derived from T cells, B-cell-depleted T cells, or PBMCs.

As originally analysed: Quantification of nucleated cells was approximated via reference gene primer amplification. Assay used: immunoSEQ multiplex PCR; TCRdb lists only in-frame clones, some missing. The V and J calls and clone size come from that table; D and trimming were worked out from the DNA. The data hold 200,000 or so clones, with 86% observed a single time. The sequenced material came from peripheral blood. The sequence was obtained from a man aged 45-65 years with acute or convalescent COVID-19.

The CDR3 reads CASSLSTDYEQYF. CDR3 coding DNA: TGTGCCAGCAGCTTATCAACAGATTACGAGCAGTACTTC. This chain joins TRBV11-2 and TRBJ2-7; no definite D call. CDR1 SGHAT and CDR2 FQNNGV come from the germline V gene. The V gene lost 2 bases and the J gene lost 4 bases, with 9 bases spanning the gap. This CDR3 region has 13 residues. Full variable domain (remainder filled in from reference TRBV11-2 and TRBJ2-7): EAGVAQSPRYKIIEKRQSVAFWCNPISGHATLYWYQQILGQGPKLLIQFQNNGVVDDSQLPKDRFSAERLKGVDSTLKIQPAKLEDSAVYLCASSLSTDYEQYFGPGTRLTVT.